These T cell receptor beta chains were read from a single sample in a study of blood T cell repertoires in COVID-19. Method: immunoSEQ multiplex PCR; TCRdb's copy keeps in-frame clones and lacks some. This table has roughly 180,000 clones, around 81% appearing once. Source material: peripheral blood. The receptors come from a woman aged 40 to 49 with COVID-19, enrolled during active disease. Each CDR3 is given with its conserved first and last residue. Fields, in order: V gene, clone size, J gene, D gene, CDR3 protein, CDR3 DNA. A D gene is named only where the DNA matches it firmly. Clone size appears in some rows only: once, few, many, or a class for an expanded clone.

>TRBV25-1|.|TRBJ2-1|.
CASSQTGGYEFF
TGTGCCAGCAGCCAGACTGGCGGATACGAGTTCTTC
>TRBV4-1|.|TRBJ2-1|.
CASSQVGMDNEQFF
TGCGCCAGCAGCCAAGTCGGGATGGACAATGAGCAGTTCTTC
>TRBV5-1|.|TRBJ2-1|TRBD2
CASSFAGGYYNEQFF
TGCGCCAGCAGCTTCGCGGGAGGGTACTACAATGAGCAGTTCTTC
>TRBV7-9|.|TRBJ2-1|TRBD2
CASSFGLAEGPYNEQFF
TGTGCCAGCAGCTTCGGACTAGCGGAGGGGCCGTACAATGAGCAGTTCTTC
>TRBV5-5|.|TRBJ2-1|TRBD2
CASILGLAGSEQFF
TGTGCCAGCATCCTTGGACTAGCGGGAAGTGAGCAGTTCTTC
>TRBV10-3|.|TRBJ2-2|TRBD2
CAIRALAGTSGAGGMNTGELFF
TGTGCCATCCGTGCTCTGGCCGGGACTAGCGGCGCCGGGGGCATGAACACCGGGGAGCTGTTTTTT
>TRBV7-6|.|TRBJ1-2|.
CASSSSSQWGYTF
TGTGCCAGCAGCTCCTCATCCCAGTGGGGCTACACCTTC
>TRBV28|.|TRBJ1-2|TRBD1
CASKTGLFYGYTF
TGTGCCAGCAAGACAGGGTTATTTTATGGCTACACCTTC
>TRBV10-3|.|TRBJ2-1|TRBD2
CAISESNERGGNEQFF
TGTGCCATCAGTGAGTCGAATGAGCGGGGGGGCAATGAGCAGTTCTTC
>TRBV11-3|.|TRBJ2-2|.
CASSSVTNTGELFF
TGTGCCAGCAGCTCCGTTACGAACACCGGGGAGCTGTTTTTT
>TRBV13|.|TRBJ2-3|TRBD2
CASSSSTSGGTDTQYF
TGTGCCAGCAGCTCCTCGACTAGCGGTGGCACAGATACGCAGTATTTT
>TRBV15|.|TRBJ1-5|.
CATSRNYQPQHF
TGTGCCACCAGCAGGAACTATCAGCCCCAGCATTTT
>TRBV7-6|.|TRBJ2-2|.
CASSASTANTGELFF
TGTGCCAGCAGTGCCTCGACAGCGAACACCGGGGAGCTGTTTTTT
>TRBV7-9|.|TRBJ2-5|.
CASSLGLEETQYF
TGTGCCAGCAGCTTAGGACTGGAGGAGACCCAGTACTTC
>TRBV7-8|few|TRBJ1-6|.
CASSFIQGSNSPLHF
TGTGCCAGCAGCTTTATCCAGGGATCTAATTCACCCCTCCACTTT
>TRBV6-1|.|TRBJ1-5|.
CASSDRPEYSNQPQHF
TGTGCCAGCAGTGACAGGCCAGAATATAGCAATCAGCCCCAGCATTTT
>TRBV19|.|TRBJ1-3|.
CASSSKYPQGRLLSGNTIYF
TGTGCCAGTAGCTCCAAGTATCCCCAGGGAAGGCTCCTCTCTGGAAACACCATATATTTT
>TRBV11-2|.|TRBJ1-1|.
CASSFRRGTEAFF
TGTGCCAGCAGCTTCAGGAGGGGCACTGAAGCTTTCTTT
>TRBV9|.|TRBJ2-1|.
CASSVGAGGYNEQFF
TGTGCCAGCAGCGTAGGGGCAGGAGGATACAATGAGCAGTTCTTC
>TRBV14|many|TRBJ1-1|.
CASSQFPDSEAFF
TGTGCCAGCAGCCAATTTCCGGACAGCGAAGCTTTCTTT
>TRBV27|.|TRBJ2-1|TRBD2
CASRLTSGDSSYNEQFF
TGTGCCAGCAGACTGACTAGCGGGGATAGCTCCTACAATGAGCAGTTCTTC
>TRBV5-6|.|TRBJ2-3|TRBD2
CASGTSGGRDTQYF
TGTGCCAGCGGGACTAGCGGGGGGCGGGATACGCAGTATTTT
>TRBV5-1|.|TRBJ2-7|TRBD2
CASSLLAEPHEQYF
TGCGCCAGCAGCTTACTAGCGGAGCCTCACGAGCAGTACTTC
>TRBV19|.|TRBJ1-2|TRBD1
CASSQTGQGIYYGYTF
TGTGCCAGTAGCCAAACCGGACAGGGAATTTACTATGGCTACACCTTC
>TRBV7-2|.|TRBJ1-6|TRBD1
CASSSRQGGNSPLHF
TGTGCCAGCAGCTCCCGACAGGGTGGGAATTCACCCCTCCACTTT
>TRBV9|.|TRBJ2-3|TRBD2
CASSVDSGSTDTQYF
TGTGCCAGCAGCGTAGATAGCGGGAGCACAGATACGCAGTATTTT
>TRBV15|.|TRBJ1-2|.
CATSRDRVSGGYTF
TGTGCCACCAGCAGAGATAGGGTTTCGGGGGGCTACACCTTC
>TRBV6-5|.|TRBJ2-2|TRBD1
CASSSAQGAIGELFF
TGTGCCAGCAGCAGCGCTCAGGGGGCGATCGGGGAGCTGTTTTTT
>TRBV3-1/TRBV3-2|.|TRBJ2-2|.
CASSREVAPYTGELFF
TGTGCCAGCAGCAGGGAGGTTGCCCCCTACACCGGGGAGCTGTTTTTT
>TRBV5-1|many|TRBJ1-1|.
CASSLVAGTEAFF
TGCGCCAGCAGCTTGGTCGCAGGCACTGAAGCTTTCTTT
>TRBV12-3/TRBV12-4|.|TRBJ2-7|.
CASSSRGDEQYF
TGTGCCAGCAGTTCCCGAGGTGACGAGCAGTACTTC
>TRBV5-4|few|TRBJ2-2|.
CASSLPGGTGELFF
TGTGCCAGCAGCTTGCCCGGCGGCACCGGGGAGCTGTTTTTT